Below, 18 T cell receptor beta chains from the same sample are listed, as sequenced in a study of blood T cell repertoires in COVID-19. TCRdb keeps only in-frame clones here, not all; method: immunoSEQ multiplex PCR. The sample shows about 84,000 clones, over 90% of them seen only once. The sequenced material came from peripheral blood. These TCRs come from a human donor with active COVID-19. The donor label of this sample is uncertain.

The chain links TRBV2 to TRBJ2-5; 9 nucleotides line up with TRBD1. V lost 5 bases to trimming and J lost 2 bases; unmatched junction nucleotides: 3. Germline CDR1 reads SNHLY; CDR2 reads FYNNEI. There are 14 residues in the CDR3. The CDR3 spells CASSRDRAQETQYF. DNA of the CDR3: TGTGCCAGCAGTCGGGACAGGGCACAAGAGACCCAGTACTTC.

The table lists this clone with a count of one. This chain links TRBV11-2 with TRBJ2-7, with a weak D call TRBD2 (5 bases). Germline values: CDR1 SGHAT, CDR2 FQNNGV. The CDR3 is 15 amino acids. Between the trimmed V and J ends, which lost 6 bases and 4 bases, there was a span of 19 bases. This chain's CDR3 is CASRPQRARSYEQYF. The CDR3, as DNA: TGTGCCAGCAGGCCCCAGAGGGCCCGGTCGTACGAGCAGTACTTC.

The chain uses TRBV2 and TRBJ2-3, with 9 bases aligning to TRBD2. The V segment lost 7 bases and the J segment 8 bases; nucleotides outside the gene matches: 10. CDR3 size: 14 residues. The germline V gene has CDR1 SNHLY and CDR2 FYNNEI. CDR3 region: CASTVVAGAGTQYF. The CDR3 DNA reads TGTGCCAGCACGGTAGTAGCGGGGGCAGGTACGCAGTATTTT.

The chain carries TRBV28 and TRBJ1-1, with D tentatively TRBD1 (6 bases). The CDR3 sequence is 12 residues long. Germline CDR1 and CDR2: MDHEN and SYDVKM. V lost 8 bases and J 3 bases, leaving 10 bases between the germline ends. The CDR3 DNA reads TGTGCCAGCCTCCAGGGGTACACTGAAGCTTTCTTT. This encodes CASLQGYTEAFF.

This chain connects TRBV3-1 (or the pseudogene TRBV3-2) to TRBJ2-3; D is perhaps TRBD2 (5 bases). Germline V lookup: CDR1 LGHDT, CDR2 YNNKEL (reference sequence). The CDR3 consists of 16 residues. The germline V and J ends were trimmed by 4 bases and 2 bases, with 16 bases remaining between them. This CDR3 reads CASSPRKRRITDTQYF. The CDR3 DNA reads as TGTGCCAGCAGCCCACGAAAGCGGAGGATCACAGATACGCAGTATTTT.

This chain joins TRBV5-1 and TRBJ1-1; 8 bases line up with TRBD1. The CDR3 consists of 14 residues. Germline-derived CDR1 and CDR2 are SGHRS and YFSETQ. Trimming at V came to 7 bases and at J to 4 bases, leaving 9 bases not matched to a gene. CDR3 in DNA: TGCGCCAGCCGACAGGGGCGAGAGGGCACTGAAGCTTTCTTT. This translates into CASRQGREGTEAFF.

The J gene is TRBJ2-5, the V gene TRBV9; 8 bases map to TRBD2. Germline CDR1 and CDR2: SGDLS and YYNGEE. This CDR3 comprises 15 residues. After removal of 3 bases from V and 5 bases from J, the junction contained 9 bases not matched to a gene. The CDR3 reads CASSDGTSLPETQYF. CDR3 nucleotides: TGTGCCAGCAGCGACGGGACTAGTCTTCCGGAGACCCAGTACTTC.

This sequence joins TRBV9 and TRBJ2-5; D is unresolved. The ends were cut back, 0 bases at V and 5 bases at J, with 8 bases in the middle. The CDR3 consists of 13 residues. Per germline, CDR1 SGDLS and CDR2 YYNGEE. DNA of the CDR3: TGTGCCAGCAGCGTAGTCTACGGGGAGACCCAGTACTTC. The encoded protein is CASSVVYGETQYF.

The J gene is TRBJ1-1, the V gene TRBV2; D may be TRBD1 (5 bases). In germline, CDR1 is SNHLY, CDR2 FYNNEI. The V and J ends lost 5 bases and 6 bases respectively, with 13 bases between them. This CDR3 region has 13 residues. The CDR3, as DNA: TGTGCCAGCAGTTTTGGGGCAAGGTCTGAAGCTTTCTTT. It encodes CASSFGARSEAFF.

The V gene is TRBV28, the J gene TRBJ1-1; 11 nucleotides align to TRBD1. The junction had 5 bases not matched to a gene; V was cut back by 4 bases and J by 7 bases. CDR3 length: 14 amino acids. Germline V lookup: CDR1 MDHEN, CDR2 SYDVKM. This CDR3 reads CASSSPGQGGEAFF. CDR3 nucleotides: TGTGCCAGCAGTTCACCGGGACAGGGGGGTGAAGCTTTCTTT. Looking up the rest from reference TRBV28 and TRBJ1-1 gives the full variable domain: DVKVTQSSRYLVKRTGEKVFLECVQDMDHENMFWYRQDPGLGLRLIYFSYDVKMKEKGDIPEGYSVSREKKERFSLILESASTNQTSMYLCASSSPGQGGEAFFGQGTRLTVV.

The chain couples TRBV6-5 to TRBJ2-7; D is possibly TRBD2 (5 bases). This CDR3 spans 15 amino acids. V lost 0 bases, J lost 0 bases, and 9 bases lay in between. The V gene's germline CDR1 is MNHEY and CDR2 SVGAGI. DNA of the CDR3: TGTGCCAGCAGTTACTCGCCGGGGAGCTCCTACGAGCAGTACTTC. Translating it yields CASSYSPGSSYEQYF.

The chain recombines TRBV10-3 with TRBJ1-6, with D possibly TRBD1 on 6 matching bases. The CDR3 contains 13 residues. Germline V gene data show CDR1 as ENHRY and CDR2 as SYGVKD. V gave up 10 bases and J gave up 7 bases, with 14 bases separating them. The CDR3: CASQGNENSPLHF. CDR3 nucleotide sequence: TGTGCCAGTCAGGGGAATGAAAATTCACCCCTCCACTTT.

J is TRBJ1-5 and V is TRBV6-5, with D possibly matching TRBD1 (5 bases). Trimming took off 5 bases at V and 2 bases at J, with 13 bases between the two ends. This CDR3 spans 15 amino acids. CDR1 and CDR2 from the germline V gene are MNHEY and SVGAGI. The CDR3 here is CASSTGRSRNQPQHF. The DNA for the CDR3 is TGTGCCAGCAGTACAGGCAGGAGCCGCAATCAGCCCCAGCATTTT.

The chain couples TRBV2 to TRBJ2-3; 9 nucleotides align to TRBD2. Trimming cost V 4 bases and J 1 base; bases outside gene matches: 3. Germline V gene sequence: CDR1 SNHLY, CDR2 FYNNEI. This CDR3 spans 15 amino acids. Written as DNA, the CDR3 is TGTGCCAGCAGTGGTGAGCGGGGGGGCACAGATACGCAGTATTTT. Translated: CASSGERGGTDTQYF.

This clone has only one observation. The V call is TRBV6-5, the J call TRBJ1-1; 7 positions agree with TRBD1. The CDR3 has 14 amino acids. Germline loops: CDR1 MNHEY, CDR2 SVGAGI. The trim removed 5 bases at V and 5 bases at J, leaving 8 bases unmatched. The CDR3 region is CASSQGGARTEAFF. CDR3 sequence (DNA): TGTGCCAGCAGTCAGGGGGGCGCGAGGACTGAAGCTTTCTTT.

This chain connects TRBV19 to TRBJ1-1, with TRBD1 as a possible D gene (5 bases). Germline V CDR1 and CDR2: LNHDA, SQIVND (reference sequence). V lost 4 bases and J lost 1, with 13 bases in between. The CDR3 length is 15 residues. In DNA, the CDR3 is TGTGCCAGTAGTACCCTAAGACAGACGAACACTGAAGCTTTCTTT. Protein sequence: CASSTLRQTNTEAFF.

The V call is TRBV27, the J call TRBJ2-2, with a weak D call TRBD1 (5 bases). V gave up 3 bases and J gave up 6 bases, with 14 bases separating them. Germline loops: CDR1 MNHEY, CDR2 SMNVEV (reference sequence). The CDR3 totals 15 residues. The CDR3 DNA is TGTGCCAGCAGTTTCTATGGGGCCTTTGCCGGGGAGCTGTTTTTT. Its protein product is CASSFYGAFAGELFF.

V gene TRBV19 combines with J gene TRBJ1-2; possible D gene TRBD1, 6 bases. The CDR3 is 16 residues long. Germline lookup yields CDR1 LNHDA and CDR2 SQIVND (reference sequence). V dropped 1 base and J dropped 4 bases, with 16 bases sitting between them. For the CDR3, the DNA is TGTGCCAGTAGTATAGTCCATGCAGGGGAGGGCTATGGCTACACCTTC. Translating it yields CASSIVHAGEGYGYTF.